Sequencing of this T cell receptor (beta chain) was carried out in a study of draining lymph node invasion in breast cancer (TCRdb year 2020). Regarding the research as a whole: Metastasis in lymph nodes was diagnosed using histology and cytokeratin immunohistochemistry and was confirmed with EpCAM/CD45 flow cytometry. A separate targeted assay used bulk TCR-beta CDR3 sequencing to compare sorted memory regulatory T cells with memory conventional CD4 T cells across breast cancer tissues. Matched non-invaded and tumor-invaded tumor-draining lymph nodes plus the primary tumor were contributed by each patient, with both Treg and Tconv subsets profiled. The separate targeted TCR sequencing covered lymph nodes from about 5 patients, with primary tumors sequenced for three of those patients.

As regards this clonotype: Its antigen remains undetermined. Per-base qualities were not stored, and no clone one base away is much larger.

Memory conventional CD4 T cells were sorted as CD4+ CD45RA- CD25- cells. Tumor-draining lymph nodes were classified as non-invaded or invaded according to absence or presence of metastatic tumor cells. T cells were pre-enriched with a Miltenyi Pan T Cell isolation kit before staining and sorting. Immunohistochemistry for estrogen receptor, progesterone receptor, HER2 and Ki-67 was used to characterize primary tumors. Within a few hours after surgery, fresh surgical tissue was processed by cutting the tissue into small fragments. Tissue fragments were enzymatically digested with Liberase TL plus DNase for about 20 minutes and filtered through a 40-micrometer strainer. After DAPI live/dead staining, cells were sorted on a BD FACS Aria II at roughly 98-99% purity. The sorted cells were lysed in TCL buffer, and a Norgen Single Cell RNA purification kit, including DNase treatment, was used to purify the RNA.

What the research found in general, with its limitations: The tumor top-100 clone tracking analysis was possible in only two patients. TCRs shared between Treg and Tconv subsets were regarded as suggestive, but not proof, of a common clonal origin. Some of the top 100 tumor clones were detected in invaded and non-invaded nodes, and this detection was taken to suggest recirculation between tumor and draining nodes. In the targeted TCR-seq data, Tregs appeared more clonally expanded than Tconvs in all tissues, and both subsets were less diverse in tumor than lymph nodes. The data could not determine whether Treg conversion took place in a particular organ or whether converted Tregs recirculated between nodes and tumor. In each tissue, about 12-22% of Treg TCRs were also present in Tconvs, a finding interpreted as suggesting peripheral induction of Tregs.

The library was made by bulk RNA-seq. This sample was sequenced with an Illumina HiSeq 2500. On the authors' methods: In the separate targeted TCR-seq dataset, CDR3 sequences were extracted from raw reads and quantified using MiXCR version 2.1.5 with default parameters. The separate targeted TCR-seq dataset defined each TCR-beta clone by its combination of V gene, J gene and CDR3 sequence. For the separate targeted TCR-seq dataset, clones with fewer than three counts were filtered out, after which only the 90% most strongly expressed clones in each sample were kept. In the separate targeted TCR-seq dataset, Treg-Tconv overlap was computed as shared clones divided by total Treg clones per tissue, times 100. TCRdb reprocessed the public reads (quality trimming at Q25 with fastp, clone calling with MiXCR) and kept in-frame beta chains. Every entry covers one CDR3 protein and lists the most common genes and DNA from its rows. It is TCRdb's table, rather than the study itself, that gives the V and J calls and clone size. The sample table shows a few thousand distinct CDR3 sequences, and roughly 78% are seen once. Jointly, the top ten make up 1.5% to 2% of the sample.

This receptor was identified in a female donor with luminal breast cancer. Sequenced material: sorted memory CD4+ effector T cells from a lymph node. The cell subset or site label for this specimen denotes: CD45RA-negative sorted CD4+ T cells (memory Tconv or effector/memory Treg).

The DNA is as follows: TGTGCCAGCAGCTTAGGGCAGGGGAGGACTGAAGCTTTCTTT. Translated, it reads CASSLGQGRTEAFF. The V gene is TRBV7-8 and the J gene is TRBJ1-1, with TRBD1 tentatively as D gene (6 bases match). Trimming at the junction amounts to 1 base on V and 5 bases on J, and the germline ends lie 11 bases apart. CDR1 and CDR2 are read off the germline V gene as SGHVS and FQNEAQ. The CDR3, cysteine through phenylalanine, is 14 amino acids long. Solely the CDR3 DNA is kept, with 42 bases framed from the first base.